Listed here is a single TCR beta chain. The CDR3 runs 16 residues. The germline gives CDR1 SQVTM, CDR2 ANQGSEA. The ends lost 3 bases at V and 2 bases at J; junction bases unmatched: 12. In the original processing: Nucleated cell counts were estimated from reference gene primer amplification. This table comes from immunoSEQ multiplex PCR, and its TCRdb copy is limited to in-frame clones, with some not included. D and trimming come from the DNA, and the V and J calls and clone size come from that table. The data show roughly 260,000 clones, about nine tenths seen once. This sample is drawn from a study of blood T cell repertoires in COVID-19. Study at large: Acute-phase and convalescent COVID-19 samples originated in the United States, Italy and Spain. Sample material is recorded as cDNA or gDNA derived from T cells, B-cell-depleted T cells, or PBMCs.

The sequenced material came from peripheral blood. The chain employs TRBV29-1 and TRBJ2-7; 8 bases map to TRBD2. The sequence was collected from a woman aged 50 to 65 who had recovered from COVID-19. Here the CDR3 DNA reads TGCAGCGTTGAGGACCCGGCGGCGGGAGGACCCTACGAGCAGTACTTC. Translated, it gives CSVEDPAAGGPYEQYF.